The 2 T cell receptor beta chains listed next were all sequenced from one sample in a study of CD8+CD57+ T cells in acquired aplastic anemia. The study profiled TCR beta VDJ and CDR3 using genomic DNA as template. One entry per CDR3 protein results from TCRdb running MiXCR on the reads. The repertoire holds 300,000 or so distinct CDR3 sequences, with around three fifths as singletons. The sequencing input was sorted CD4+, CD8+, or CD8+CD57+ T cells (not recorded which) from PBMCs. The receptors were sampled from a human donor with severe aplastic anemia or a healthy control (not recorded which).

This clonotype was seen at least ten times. The CDR3 here is CASSLAPAGTAEKLFF. CDR3 nucleotides: TGTGCCAGCAGCTTAGCCCCCGCCGGGACAGCCGAAAAACTGTTTTTT. J is TRBJ1-4 and V is TRBV7-8, with TRBD1 matching over 7 bases. Per germline, CDR1 SGHVS and CDR2 FQNEAQ. The CDR3 consists of 16 residues. The V segment lost 0 bases and the J segment 8 bases; nucleotides outside the gene matches: 9.

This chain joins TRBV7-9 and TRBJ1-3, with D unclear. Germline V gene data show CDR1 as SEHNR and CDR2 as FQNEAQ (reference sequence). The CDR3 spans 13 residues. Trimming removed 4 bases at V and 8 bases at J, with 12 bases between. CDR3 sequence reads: CASSSPMADTIYF. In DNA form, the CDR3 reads TGTGCCAGCAGCTCACCGATGGCGGACACCATATATTTT.